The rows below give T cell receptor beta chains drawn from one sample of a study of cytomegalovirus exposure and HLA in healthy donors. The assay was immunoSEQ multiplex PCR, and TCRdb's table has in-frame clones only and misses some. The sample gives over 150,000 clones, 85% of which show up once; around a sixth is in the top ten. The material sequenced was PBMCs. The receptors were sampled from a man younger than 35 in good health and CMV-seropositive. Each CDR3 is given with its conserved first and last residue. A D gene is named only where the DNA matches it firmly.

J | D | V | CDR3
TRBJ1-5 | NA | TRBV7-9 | CASTSDRSHQPQHF
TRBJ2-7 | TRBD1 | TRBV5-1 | CASSSGTAPFSYEQYF
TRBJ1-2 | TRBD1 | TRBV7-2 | CASRGQLNYGYTF
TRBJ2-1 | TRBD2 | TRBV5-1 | CASSLSGSKFF
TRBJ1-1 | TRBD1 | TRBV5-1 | CASSSARTGWTEAFF
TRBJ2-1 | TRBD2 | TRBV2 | CASRTRGAGGGSYNEQFF
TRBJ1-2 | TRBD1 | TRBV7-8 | CASSLAEGAAGYTF
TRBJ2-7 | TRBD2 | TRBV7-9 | CASSNEGGNYEQYF
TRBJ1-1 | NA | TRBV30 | CAWSEGRDTEAFF
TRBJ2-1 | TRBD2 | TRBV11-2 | CASSYPGLAGINEQFF
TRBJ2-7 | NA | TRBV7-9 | CASSSLLGRSSYEQYF
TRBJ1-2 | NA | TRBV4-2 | CASSQETQLWGYTF
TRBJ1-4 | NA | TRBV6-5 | CASSYSGRQGNEKLFF
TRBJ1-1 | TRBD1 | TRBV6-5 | CAVWDSTEAFF
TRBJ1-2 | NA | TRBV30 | CAWSGGLSGYTF
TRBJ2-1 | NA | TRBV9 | CASSASGVPNEQFF
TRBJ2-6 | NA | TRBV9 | CASSVGGGANVLTF
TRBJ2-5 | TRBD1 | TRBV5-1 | CASSRTGAWETQYF
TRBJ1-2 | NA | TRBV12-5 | CASGFDRNYGYTF
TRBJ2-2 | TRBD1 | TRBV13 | CASSLFDRDTGELFF
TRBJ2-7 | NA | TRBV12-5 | CASGLTGSYEQYF
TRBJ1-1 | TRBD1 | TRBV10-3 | CAISRGQGRTTEAFF
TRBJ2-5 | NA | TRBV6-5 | CASGYRDRETQYF
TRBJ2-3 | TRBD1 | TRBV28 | CASTNLGQLSTDTQYF
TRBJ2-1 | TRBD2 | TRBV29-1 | CSVEGLAGVSSYNEQFF
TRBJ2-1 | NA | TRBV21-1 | CASSEVAGLAGLREQFF
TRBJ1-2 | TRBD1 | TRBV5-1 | CASSPGQESHGYTF
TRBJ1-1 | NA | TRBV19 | CASSPLTQGFTEAFF
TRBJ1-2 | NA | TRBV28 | CASSSGGVNHGYTF
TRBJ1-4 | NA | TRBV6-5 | CASSYEGGGEKLFF
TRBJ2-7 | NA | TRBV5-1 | CASSYSRTEQYF
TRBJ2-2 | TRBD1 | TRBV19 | CASAQGADTGELFF
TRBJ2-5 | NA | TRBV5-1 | CASRRDFPGETQYF
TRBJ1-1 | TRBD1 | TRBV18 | CASSTGQVSEAFF
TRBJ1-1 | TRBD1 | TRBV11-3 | CASSRDRGRDTEAFF
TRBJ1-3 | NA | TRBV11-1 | CASSSRTGNTIYF
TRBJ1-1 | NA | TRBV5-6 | CASSPITGNTEAFF
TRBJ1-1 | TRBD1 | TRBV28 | CASSLLGQENTEAFF
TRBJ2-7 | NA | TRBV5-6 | CASSLEGRESTYEQYF
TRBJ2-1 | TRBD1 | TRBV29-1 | CSVFVTGGNEQFF
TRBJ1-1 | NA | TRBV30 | CAWSVQRDTEAFF
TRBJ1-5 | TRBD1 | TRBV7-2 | CASSWGTGQGQPQHF
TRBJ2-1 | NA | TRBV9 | CASSPIQGSYNEQFF
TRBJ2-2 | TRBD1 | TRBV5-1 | CASTHVPAGTGVTGELFF
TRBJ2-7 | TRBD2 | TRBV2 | CASSPRTGGSSYEQYF
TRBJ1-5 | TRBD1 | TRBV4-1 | CASSQYFRGQLDQPQHF
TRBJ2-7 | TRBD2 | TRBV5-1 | CASSPSAGGTYEQYF
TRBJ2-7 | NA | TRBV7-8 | CASSAGRGHEQYF
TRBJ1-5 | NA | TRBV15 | CATSRDRGNQPQHF
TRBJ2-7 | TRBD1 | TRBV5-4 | CASSSGTGGSWHEQYF
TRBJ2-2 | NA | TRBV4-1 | CASSQEVANFHANTGELFF
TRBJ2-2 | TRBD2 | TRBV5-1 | CASLGGGANTGELFF
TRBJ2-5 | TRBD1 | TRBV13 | CASSLGQGRETQYF
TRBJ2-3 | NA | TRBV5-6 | CASSSFTDTQYF